This TCR beta chain was sequenced during a study of early stage breast cancer tumors (dated by TCRdb to about 2017). Regarding the study in general: Of the approximately 15 invasive breast tumors, around twelve were found to be estrogen receptor-positive, progesterone receptor-positive and HER2-negative. Of the roughly 12 ER+/PR+/HER2- tumors, eight were classified as invasive ductal carcinomas and four as invasive lobular carcinomas. On average, each sample had 8 to 10-fold read coverage. Across all samples, roughly 2,800,000 templates representing over a million unique clonotypes were detected.

Each sample was amplified as two independent genomic DNA replicates: approximately 0.5 ug for blood and approximately 1.6 ug for tumor or normal breast. Following the manufacturer's instructions, the ImmunoSeq Intro kit was used to carry out TCRB sequencing on genomic DNA. The multiplex PCR ran for 30 to 35 cycles using proprietary primers and spike-in control sequences for absolute quantification. An 87-bp fragment spanning the CDR3 and flanking V and J genes was sequenced with single-end 150-bp reads. Each lane of an Illumina MiSeq running version 3.0 chemistry carried seven multiplexed samples, with two replicates apiece. The authors' pipeline ran thus. Raw data were processed by the vendor's proprietary pipeline, with both replicates merged into one result per sample. Productive rearrangements sharing the V-gene family, CDR3 amino acid sequence and J-gene segment were defined as clonotypes. Clonality was calculated as 1 minus the normalized Shannon entropy (Pielou evenness) of TCRB abundances. To estimate T cell density, the total number of templates was divided by the number of input cells, which was inferred from the amount of DNA input. Total repertoire diversity and clonality were estimated with Recon using default parameters. A clonotype counted as tumor-enriched if its abundance in tumor exceeded 0.1% and was at least 32-fold higher than its abundance in normal breast. TCRdb obtained this table from immuneACCESS and retained in-frame rearrangements with V and J assigned. These tables miss some clones; where compared with another copy, unresolved V genes account for less than half of the shortfall, and the remainder is unexplained. That table supplies the V and J calls and clone size; D and trimming were determined from the DNA. The sample table holds tens of thousands of clones, of which just under 75% were seen once. The ten top clones hold about 9.4% of the sample.

As concerns this clone: The target of this receptor is not known. Within one base of it there is no much larger clone, and no base qualities were kept.

Dicing about 17-55 mg of tumor tissue typically gave a DNA yield of more than 3 ug. The study profiled bulk TCR beta-chain repertoires in matched peripheral blood, tumor and adjacent normal breast tissue taken from approximately 15 patients with early-stage breast cancer. After resection, tumor tissue identified by eye was cut out and put into prechilled RNAlater. A TissueLyser II was used to homogenize diced tumor tissue (roughly 20-55 mg) in RLTplus buffer containing beta-mercaptoethanol and antifoaming agent. The Qiagen AllPrep DNA/RNA Mini kit was used to extract genomic DNA. The junction carries 6 bases between V and J, which are trimmed by 0 bases and 0 bases respectively. Including cysteine and phenylalanine, the CDR3 has 16 amino acids. The DNA shown is the 48-base CDR3, in frame from base 1. The CDR1 and CDR2 encoded by the germline V gene are MGHRA and YSYEKL. General conclusions and limits of the study: Approximately 2.3-fold higher T cell density and higher clonality were observed in tumors than in adjacent normal breast tissue. Enriched TCRB sequences shared across patients were mostly commonly generated sequences, unlikely to play an important role in the tumor microenvironment. Repertoires from blood and normal breast were more alike than repertoires from blood and tumor, and in about 90% of the 16 patients, comparing each tissue with blood separated tumor from normal. Bulk genomic DNA sequencing of unsorted cells missed chain pairing and functional markers such as CD4, CD8 and FOXP3. Because the cohort was small, a breakdown by tumor subtype could not be done.

This receptor was taken from a person aged 30-39 years with breast cancer. This chain is built from TRBV4-1 and TRBJ2-6; too little of a D gene remains to name it. Sequencing used breast tumor tissue. In nucleotide form, the sequence is TGCGCCAGCAGCCAAGATGGGTACTCTGGGGCCAACGTCCTGACTTTC. Translated, it gives CASSQDGYSGANVLTF.